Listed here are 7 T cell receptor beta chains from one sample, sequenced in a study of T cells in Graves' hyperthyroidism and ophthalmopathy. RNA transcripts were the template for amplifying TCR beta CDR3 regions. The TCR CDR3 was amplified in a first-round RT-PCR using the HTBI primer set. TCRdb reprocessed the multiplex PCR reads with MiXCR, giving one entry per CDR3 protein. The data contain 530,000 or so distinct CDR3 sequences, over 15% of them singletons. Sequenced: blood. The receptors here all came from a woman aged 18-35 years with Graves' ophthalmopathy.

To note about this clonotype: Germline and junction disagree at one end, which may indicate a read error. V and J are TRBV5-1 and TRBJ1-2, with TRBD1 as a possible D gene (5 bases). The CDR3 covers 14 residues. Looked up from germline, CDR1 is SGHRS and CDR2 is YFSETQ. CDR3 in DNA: TGTGCCAGCAGCTTGGCGAGGGCAGGGAGTGGCTACACCTTC. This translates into CASSLARAGSGYTF.

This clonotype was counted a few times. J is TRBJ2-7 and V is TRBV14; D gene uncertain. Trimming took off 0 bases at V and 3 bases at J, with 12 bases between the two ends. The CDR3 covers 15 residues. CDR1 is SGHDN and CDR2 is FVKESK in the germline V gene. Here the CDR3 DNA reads TGTGCCAGCAGCCAAGATCCGGCACCCCGCTACGAGCAGTACTTC. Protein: CASSQDPAPRYEQYF.

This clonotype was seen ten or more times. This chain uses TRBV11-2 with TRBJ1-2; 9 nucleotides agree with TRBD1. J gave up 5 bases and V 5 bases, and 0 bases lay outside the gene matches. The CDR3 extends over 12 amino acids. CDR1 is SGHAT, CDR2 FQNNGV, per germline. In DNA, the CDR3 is TGTGCCAGCAGCGGGACAGGGTATGGCTACACCTTC. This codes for CASSGTGYGYTF.

The chain's CDR3 is CASSVAATLNTEAFF. The CDR3 nucleotides are TGCGCCAGCAGTGTGGCAGCAACCTTGAACACTGAAGCTTTCTTT. The chain joins TRBV10-2 to TRBJ1-1, with no clear D. This CDR3 is built from 15 residues. CDR1 WSHSY and CDR2 SAAADI come from the germline V gene. Trimming left V 4 bases short and J 0 bases short, with 12 bases between.

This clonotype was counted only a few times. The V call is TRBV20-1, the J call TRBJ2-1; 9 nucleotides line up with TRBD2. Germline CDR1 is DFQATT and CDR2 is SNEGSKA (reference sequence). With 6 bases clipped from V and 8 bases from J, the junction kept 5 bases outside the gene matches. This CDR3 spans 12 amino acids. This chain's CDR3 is CSAAGGLYEQFF. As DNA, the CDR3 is TGCAGTGCGGCGGGAGGGCTCTATGAGCAGTTCTTC.

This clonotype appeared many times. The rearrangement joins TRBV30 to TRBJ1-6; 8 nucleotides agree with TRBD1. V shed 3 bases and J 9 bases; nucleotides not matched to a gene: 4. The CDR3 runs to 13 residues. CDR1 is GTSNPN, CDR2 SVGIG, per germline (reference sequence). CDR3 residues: CAWRGQAASPLHF. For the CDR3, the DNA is TGTGCCTGGAGGGGACAGGCGGCTTCACCCCTCCACTTT.

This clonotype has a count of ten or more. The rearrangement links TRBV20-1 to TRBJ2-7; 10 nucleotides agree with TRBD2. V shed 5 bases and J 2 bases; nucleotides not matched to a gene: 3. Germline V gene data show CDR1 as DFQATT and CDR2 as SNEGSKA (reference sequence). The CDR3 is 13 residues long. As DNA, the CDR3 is TGCAGTGCTCTAGCGGGAGATACCTACGAGCAGTACTTC. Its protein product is CSALAGDTYEQYF.